The 27 T cell receptor beta chains listed next were all sequenced from one sample in a study of shared clonotypes between healthy human individuals. Clones were sequenced by immunoSEQ multiplex PCR, and TCRdb holds only the in-frame ones, with some missing. This table holds more than 2 million clones, about 94% found once. Source material: naive CD4+ T cells sorted from blood. Subset specified: CD45RA+ positively selected. The receptor source for this set is a man between 18 and 29 years old in good health.

This chain joins TRBV6-1 and TRBJ1-5; the D gene is possibly TRBD1 (6 bases). The germline CDR1 and CDR2 sequences are MNHNS and SASEGT. The CDR3 is 16 amino acids. The V end was cut by 3 bases, the J end by 5 bases, with 17 bases between. CDR3: CASSERGAPGDQPQHF. The CDR3 nucleotides are TGTGCCAGCAGTGAGAGGGGGGCCCCCGGAGATCAGCCCCAGCATTTT.

The chain combines TRBV5-4 with TRBJ2-2; 10 nucleotides line up with TRBD1. Germline-derived CDR1 and CDR2 are SGHNT and YYREEE (reference sequence). The CDR3 loop spans 16 amino acids. The junction had 4 bases not matched to a gene; V was cut back by 4 bases and J by 1 base. DNA for the CDR3: TGTGCCAGCAGCACAGGACAGGGGGAGAACACCGGGGAGCTGTTTTTT. Amino acid sequence: CASSTGQGENTGELFF.

The V gene is TRBV4-1, the J gene TRBJ2-1, with D uncertain. The V gene lost 7 bases and the J gene lost 7 bases, with 14 bases spanning the gap. This CDR3 is built from 13 residues. Germline V CDR1 and CDR2: MGHRA, YSYEKL. CDR3 sequence: CASTRLNGNEQFF. For the CDR3, the DNA is TGCGCCAGCACTAGGTTAAATGGAAATGAGCAGTTCTTC.

V and J are TRBV5-1 and TRBJ2-1; 10 nucleotides line up with TRBD2. The CDR3 runs 15 residues. Trimming removed 0 bases from V and 6 bases from J; junction bases left unmatched: 3. Germline assignment: CDR1 SGHRS and CDR2 YFSETQ. For the CDR3, the DNA is TGCGCCAGCAGCTTGGTAGCGGGAGGCCTCAATGAGCAGTTCTTC. Encoded protein: CASSLVAGGLNEQFF.

As concerns this clone: This specimen includes other DNA sequences encoding the same CDR3. The V call is TRBV4-2, the J call TRBJ2-7; tentatively, D is TRBD1 (6 bases). This CDR3 is built from 15 residues. Trimming removed 0 bases from V and 2 bases from J, with 11 bases in between. Germline V gives CDR1 LGHNA, CDR2 YNFKEQ. CDR3 bases: TGTGCCAGCAGCCAAGATCGGCAGGGGCCCTACGAGCAGTACTTC. Protein product: CASSQDRQGPYEQYF.

The chain combines TRBV10-3 with TRBJ1-5; a weak D match, TRBD1 (5 bases). Germline CDR1 is ENHRY and CDR2 is SYGVKD. The CDR3 extends over 14 amino acids. Trimming cost V 3 bases and J 5 bases, with 11 bases left between them. The CDR3 loop is CAISDKGVDQPQHF. The CDR3 coding sequence is TGTGCCATCAGTGATAAAGGGGTGGATCAGCCCCAGCATTTT.

The chain joins TRBV18 to TRBJ2-2; 14 bases match TRBD2. Per the germline V gene, CDR1 is KGHSH and CDR2 is LQKENI. This CDR3 contains 20 residues. V trimming: 2 bases; J trimming: 0 bases; junction bases outside the gene matches: 8. Here the CDR3 reads CASSPTPGLAGGTNTGELFF. CDR3 in DNA: TGTGCCAGCTCACCAACCCCTGGACTAGCGGGGGGAACGAACACCGGGGAGCTGTTTTTT.

This chain links TRBV7-2 with TRBJ2-3, with D uncertain. V was pared by 4 bases and J by 3 bases, with 11 bases between. The CDR3 is made up of 14 amino acids. Germline V CDR1 and CDR2: SGHTA, FQGNSA. In DNA form, the CDR3 reads TGTGCCAGCAGCTGGGCGATGGGGACAGATACGCAGTATTTT. Amino acids: CASSWAMGTDTQYF.

This rearrangement joins TRBV4-3 to TRBJ2-5, with D tentatively TRBD1 (6 bases). Trimming took off 4 bases at V and 5 bases at J, with 14 bases between the two ends. Germline loops: CDR1 LGHNA, CDR2 YSLEER. The CDR3 sequence is 14 residues long. The CDR3 DNA is TGCGCCAGCAGCCGCGGGCTGAGGGGGGAGACCCAGTACTTC. This encodes CASSRGLRGETQYF.

The chain uses TRBV10-1 and TRBJ2-3; maybe TRBD1 (5 bases). The CDR3 covers 13 residues. Trimming removed 6 bases from V and 6 bases from J, with 13 bases in between. Germline V lookup: CDR1 WNHNN, CDR2 SYGVQD (reference sequence). The CDR3 spells CASRGRTADTQYF. Here the CDR3 DNA reads TGCGCCAGCAGGGGGCGCACCGCTGATACGCAGTATTTT.

The chain joins TRBV9 to TRBJ2-1, with a tentative D call TRBD2 (6 bases). V was trimmed by 4 bases and J by 3 bases, leaving 14 bases between them. This CDR3 has 15 residues. CDR1 and CDR2 (germline): SGDLS, YYNGEE. The CDR3 DNA is TGTGCCAGCAGCCCCCTGGAGGGGAGCTACAATGAGCAGTTCTTC. Translating gives CASSPLEGSYNEQFF.

The chain is built from TRBV30 and TRBJ1-1, with 7 nucleotides matching TRBD1. The V gene end was trimmed by 0 bases and the J gene end by 7 bases; junction bases not matched to a gene: 11. The germline V gene has CDR1 GTSNPN and CDR2 SVGIG (reference sequence). The CDR3 has 15 residues. The CDR3 nucleotides are TGTGCCTGGAGTGTGCGGGGGAGGGGGCTAGGTGAAGCTTTCTTT. As protein: CAWSVRGRGLGEAFF.

This clone has a single count. This chain uses TRBV7-6 with TRBJ1-6, with D unclear. The CDR3 extends over 15 amino acids. V was trimmed by 0 bases and J by 7 bases, leaving 10 bases between them. Germline CDR1 reads SGHVS; CDR2 reads FNYEAQ. CDR3 sequence (DNA): TGTGCCAGCAGCTTAGCGAGGCAGACAAATTCACCCCTCCACTTT. This codes for CASSLARQTNSPLHF.

Concerning this clone itself: This specimen includes other DNA sequences encoding the same CDR3. The rearrangement links TRBV10-3 to TRBJ2-7; D uncertain. CDR1 and CDR2 from the germline V gene are ENHRY and SYGVKD. The CDR3 runs 13 residues. Trimming removed 0 bases at V and 3 bases at J, with 6 bases between. The CDR3: CAISESPGYEQYF. The CDR3, as DNA: TGTGCCATCAGTGAGTCCCCAGGCTACGAGCAGTACTTC.

The CDR3 spells CASNDRGPDEKLFF. DNA for the CDR3: TGTGCCAGCAACGACAGGGGGCCGGATGAAAAACTGTTTTTT. This sequence joins TRBV28 and TRBJ1-4; 10 bases match TRBD1. Germline V gives CDR1 MDHEN, CDR2 SYDVKM. With V trimmed by 7 bases and J by 6 bases, 5 bases remained unmatched. The CDR3 runs 14 residues.

V is TRBV5-1 and J is TRBJ1-2; the match to TRBD1 covers 9 bases. Trimming cost V 1 base and J 6 bases; bases outside gene matches: 16. Germline V CDR1 and CDR2: SGHRS, YFSETQ. The CDR3 loop spans 18 amino acids. Here the CDR3 reads CASSLQFLPGQGRNGYTF. The CDR3 coding sequence is TGCGCCAGCAGCTTGCAATTTCTTCCGGGACAGGGCAGAAATGGCTACACCTTC.

V usage is TRBV20-1 and J usage is TRBJ1-2, with D uncertain. V lost 5 bases to trimming and J lost 4 bases, with 5 bases between them. Germline CDR1 reads DFQATT; CDR2 reads SNEGSKA (reference sequence). This CDR3 region has 10 residues. The CDR3 nucleotides are TGCAGTGCTTTTAGCTATGGCTACACCTTC. It specifies CSAFSYGYTF.

The V and J genes are TRBV7-3 and TRBJ2-7, with 9 bases that match TRBD1. This CDR3 has 14 amino acids. From germline, CDR1 is SGHTA and CDR2 FQGTGA. The ends lost 8 bases at V and 3 bases at J; junction bases unmatched: 8. The CDR3 loop reads CASSPGTGIYEQYF. DNA for the CDR3: TGTGCCAGCTCCCCAGGGACAGGGATCTACGAGCAGTACTTC.

V is TRBV5-1 and J is TRBJ2-7; 9 bases are shared with TRBD1. This CDR3 has 16 amino acids. Germline V lookup: CDR1 SGHRS, CDR2 YFSETQ. V lost 0 bases to trimming and J lost 5 bases; unmatched junction nucleotides: 9. CDR3 DNA sequence: TGCGCCAGCAGCTTGGCCGTCAAACAGGGGGCCGACGAGCAGTACTTC. Its translation: CASSLAVKQGADEQYF.

The chain has TRBV19 and TRBJ1-3, with D tentatively TRBD1 (5 bases). Trimming stripped 5 bases from V and 2 bases from J, with 13 bases between. Germline V gives CDR1 LNHDA, CDR2 SQIVND (reference sequence). The CDR3 length is 15 residues. DNA of the CDR3: TGTGCCAGTAGTTCAGGGTTCTATCCTGGAAACACCATATATTTT. Protein sequence: CASSSGFYPGNTIYF.

The chain recombines TRBV6-1 with TRBJ2-5; 12 bases map to TRBD2. In germline, CDR1 is MNHNS, CDR2 SASEGT. J lost 5 bases, V lost 1 base, and 8 bases had no gene match. The CDR3 covers 17 residues. CDR3 DNA: TGTGCCAGCAGTGAAGTCTTTCTAGCGGGGGGGCCTGAGACCCAGTACTTC. Translating gives CASSEVFLAGGPETQYF.

This rearrangement joins TRBV6-5 to TRBJ2-7; D possibly corresponds to TRBD1 (6 bases). The V end was cut by 0 bases, the J end by 2 bases, with 11 bases between. The CDR3 runs to 15 residues. CDR1 MNHEY and CDR2 SVGAGI come from the germline V gene. The CDR3: CASSYSQGPTYEQYF. As DNA, the CDR3 is TGTGCCAGCAGTTACTCGCAGGGGCCCACCTACGAGCAGTACTTC.

The V call is TRBV7-3, the J call TRBJ1-1; 9 nucleotides line up with TRBD1. The CDR3 loop spans 13 amino acids. Germline values: CDR1 SGHTA, CDR2 FQGTGA. J lost 7 bases, V lost 8 bases, and 8 bases had no gene match. DNA of the CDR3: TGTGCCAGCTCCCCGGGACAGGGTATTGAAGCTTTCTTT. Translated, it gives CASSPGQGIEAFF. Using reference TRBV7-3 and TRBJ1-1 for the parts outside the CDR3, the full variable domain is GAGVSQTPSNKVTEKGKYVELRCDPISGHTALYWYRQSLGQGPEFLIYFQGTGAADDSGLPNDRFFAVRPEGSVSTLKIQRTERGDSAVYLCASSPGQGIEAFFGQGTRLTVV.

The V call is TRBV30, the J call TRBJ2-3; D is uncertain. V lost 1 base, J lost 4 bases, and 9 bases lay in between. Germline V gene sequence: CDR1 GTSNPN, CDR2 SVGIG (reference sequence). This CDR3 region has 13 residues. The CDR3 sequence: CAWSAQLADTQYF. The CDR3 coding sequence is TGTGCCTGGAGTGCCCAACTGGCAGATACGCAGTATTTT.

The chain joins TRBV30 to TRBJ2-3; TRBD2 matches at 8 bases. The CDR3 is made up of 14 amino acids. CDR1 and CDR2 (germline): GTSNPN, SVGIG (reference sequence). CDR3 in DNA: TGTGCAGTCGTAGCGGGACATCTCGCAGATACGCAGTATTTT. Its translation is CAVVAGHLADTQYF.

This chain joins TRBV18 and TRBJ2-5; D gene ambiguous. V was pared by 4 bases and J by 2 bases, with 8 bases between. Germline-derived CDR1 and CDR2 are KGHSH and LQKENI. This CDR3 region has 13 residues. The CDR3 is CASSLYTQETQYF. CDR3 sequence (DNA): TGTGCCAGCTCACTATATACACAAGAGACCCAGTACTTC.

This sequence joins TRBV19 and TRBJ1-1, with D perhaps matching TRBD1 (6 bases). Germline CDR1 LNHDA, CDR2 SQIVND (reference sequence). V was clipped by 7 bases and J by 1 base, with 10 bases between them. The CDR3 is 13 residues long. CDR3 in DNA: TGTGCCAGTACCCTGACAGGGAACACTGAAGCTTTCTTT. Protein: CASTLTGNTEAFF. Full variable domain (remainder filled in from reference TRBV19 and TRBJ1-1): DGGITQSPKYLFRKEGQNVTLSCEQNLNHDAMYWYRQDPGQGLRLIYYSQIVNDFQKGDIAEGYSVSREKKESFPLTVTSAQKNPTAFYLCASTLTGNTEAFFGQGTRLTVV.